The rows below give T cell receptor beta chains drawn from one sample of a study of human T cells and chemical hapten exposure. In TCRdb, the RACE reads were re-called with MiXCR into one record per CDR3 protein. The data hold more than 100,000 distinct CDR3 sequences, with approximately 13% observed a single time. The input for sequencing was whole blood, taken in connection with sensitization to the hapten diphenylcyclopropenone (DPC). These receptors were obtained from a man aged 18 to 29 with alopecia areata. Some clones in this sample may be carry-over from other donors' samples. Each CDR3 is given with its conserved first and last residue. D genes are given only for firm matches. A clone size is listed for some rows: how often the clone was seen (once, few, many), or a class if it is expanded.

TRBV20-1,TRBJ1-6,many,.,15,CSAPGTSSYNSPLHF,TGCAGTGCTCCCGGGACGAGCTCCTATAATTCACCCCTCCACTTT
TRBV6-4,TRBJ1-2,.,TRBD1,15,CASSEAGQGSYGYTF,TGTGCCAGCAGTGAGGCGGGACAGGGAAGCTATGGCTACACCTTC
TRBV7-9,TRBJ2-3,few,.,15,CASSPTGLVTDTQYF,TGTGCCAGCAGCCCCACAGGGCTGGTCACAGATACGCAGTATTTT
TRBV19,TRBJ2-2,once,.,14,CASTRQKNTGELFF,TGTGCCAGTACGAGACAGAAGAACACCGGGGAGCTGTTTTTT
TRBV6-2/TRBV6-3,TRBJ2-5,.,TRBD1,15,CASSYGTGVEETQYF,TGTGCCAGCAGTTACGGGACAGGGGTGGAGGAGACCCAGTACTTC
TRBV12-3/TRBV12-4,TRBJ2-6,many,.,17,CASSGHRGVSGANVLTF,TGTGCCAGCAGCGGACACCGGGGAGTCTCTGGGGCCAACGTCCTGACTTTC
TRBV12-3/TRBV12-4,TRBJ1-6,.,TRBD1,14,CASSIDRGYSPLHF,TGTGCCAGCAGCATAGACAGGGGATACTCACCCCTCCACTTT
TRBV20-1,TRBJ1-5,few,.,14,CSARSGYSNQPQHF,TGCAGTGCTAGAAGTGGATATAGCAATCAGCCCCAGCATTTT
TRBV19,TRBJ1-2,few,.,11,CASSIDYGYTF,TGTGCCAGTAGTATCGACTATGGCTACACCTTC
TRBV6-6,TRBJ2-4,.,.,13,CASSYSIIYIQYF,TGTGCCAGCAGTTACTCGATTATCTACATTCAGTACTTC
TRBV9,TRBJ2-1,.,.,11,CASSPHNEQFF,TGTGCCAGCAGCCCCCACAATGAGCAGTTCTTC
TRBV20-1,TRBJ1-1,few,.,13,CSAINRANTEAFF,TGCAGTGCTATAAACAGGGCGAACACTGAAGCTTTCTTT
TRBV7-9,TRBJ1-2,.,.,15,CASSIFNAENYGYTF,TGTGCCAGCAGCATTTTTAACGCGGAAAACTATGGCTACACCTTC
TRBV2,TRBJ1-2,once,.,14,CASSPDSNDYGYTF,TGTGCCAGCAGTCCGGACAGTAACGACTATGGCTACACCTTC
TRBV28,TRBJ2-4,many,.,15,CASSSEVLAKNIQYF,TGTGCCAGCAGCTCAGAAGTACTAGCCAAAAACATTCAGTACTTC
TRBV6-2/TRBV6-3,TRBJ2-5,few,TRBD1,15,CASSGDRGYQETQYF,TGTGCCAGCAGTGGGGACAGAGGGTACCAAGAGACCCAGTACTTC
TRBV6-2/TRBV6-3,TRBJ1-5,few,TRBD1,16,CASRSPGQGIYQPQHF,TGTGCCAGCAGATCTCCGGGACAGGGGATATACCAGCCCCAGCATTTT
TRBV7-6,TRBJ2-7,.,.,15,CASSPERGISYEQYF,TGTGCCAGCAGCCCTGAGAGGGGGATATCCTACGAGCAGTACTTC
TRBV10-2,TRBJ2-5,few,.,15,CASSAPSPSGETQYF,TGCGCCAGCAGTGCCCCAAGCCCTTCAGGGGAGACCCAGTACTTC
TRBV9,TRBJ2-7,.,.,13,CASSAGDTYEQYF,TGTGCCAGCAGCGCAGGGGACACCTACGAGCAGTACTTC
TRBV10-3,TRBJ1-5,once,.,14,CATQTGIGNQPQHF,TGTGCCACCCAAACAGGGATCGGCAATCAGCCCCAGCATTTT
TRBV25-1,TRBJ1-2,few,TRBD1,12,CASSQTGDGYTF,TGTGCCAGCAGCCAGACAGGGGATGGCTACACCTTC
TRBV12-2,TRBJ2-3,.,.,15,CASRLGRGGTDTQYF,TGTGCAAGTCGCTTAGGGCGGGGGGGCACAGATACGCAGTATTTT
TRBV20-1,TRBJ2-3,.,TRBD2,15,CSARLAGGPTDTQYF,TGCAGTGCAAGACTAGCGGGGGGGCCTACAGATACGCAGTATTTT
TRBV7-6,TRBJ2-3,once,TRBD2,15,CASSEGLAGADTQYF,TGTGCCAGCAGCGAAGGACTAGCGGGGGCTGATACGCAGTATTTT
TRBV18,TRBJ2-1,few,.,12,CASSPRREEQFF,TGTGCCAGCTCACCCAGGAGAGAGGAGCAGTTCTTC
TRBV29-1,TRBJ2-7,.,.,12,CSVARTDYEQYF,TGCAGCGTTGCAAGGACAGATTACGAGCAGTACTTC
TRBV3-1,TRBJ2-3,many,.,13,CASSQQQGDTQYF,TGTGCCAGCAGCCAGCAACAGGGAGATACGCAGTATTTT
TRBV29-1,TRBJ2-1,many,TRBD2,15,CSVKGLASSYNEQFF,TGCAGCGTTAAAGGACTAGCCAGCTCCTACAATGAGCAGTTCTTC
TRBV20-1,TRBJ1-1,many,TRBD1,12,CSALDRGTEAFF,TGCAGTGCTCTTGACAGGGGAACTGAAGCTTTCTTT
TRBV24-1,TRBJ2-2,.,.,17,CATSDLWEPPHTGELFF,TGTGCCACCAGTGATTTGTGGGAGCCGCCCCACACCGGGGAGCTGTTTTTT
TRBV20-1,TRBJ2-4,.,.,13,CSAASGFKNIQYF,TGCAGTGCTGCTTCCGGCTTTAAGAACATTCAGTACTTC
TRBV7-9,TRBJ2-5,.,.,13,CASSLIAVETQYF,TGTGCCAGCAGCTTAATCGCGGTTGAGACCCAGTACTTC
TRBV7-6,TRBJ2-3,.,.,13,CASSGYSTDTRYF,TGTGCCAGCAGCGGCTATAGCACAGATACGCGGTATTTT
TRBV11-2,TRBJ2-1,.,TRBD2,18,CASSLVGTSFRAYNEQFF,TGTGCCAGCAGCTTAGTGGGGACTAGCTTCCGAGCCTACAATGAGCAGTTCTTC
TRBV7-3,TRBJ2-3,.,.,16,CASSLIGREGPDTQYF,TGTGCCAGCAGCTTAATTGGCCGAGAGGGGCCAGATACGCAGTATTTT
TRBV28,TRBJ2-5,few,TRBD2,14,CASSSGTRIETQYF,TGTGCCAGCAGTTCCGGGACTAGGATCGAGACCCAGTACTTC
TRBV7-3,TRBJ2-3,.,.,16,CASSLSSAAGTDTQYF,TGTGCCAGCAGCTTAAGCTCGGCAGCCGGCACAGATACGCAGTATTTT
TRBV4-1,TRBJ1-1,few,.,16,CASSTQSRGRVRRAFF,TGCGCCAGCAGCACACAAAGCCGCGGCAGGGTGAGGCGGGCTTTCTTT
TRBV7-9,TRBJ2-7,few,.,13,CASSPHTSYEQYF,TGTGCCAGCAGCCCGCATACCTCCTACGAGCAGTACTTC
TRBV7-9,TRBJ2-3,.,.,14,CASSSTGRADTQYF,TGTGCCAGCAGCTCGACAGGGAGGGCAGATACGCAGTATTTT
TRBV20-1,TRBJ1-6,many,.,14,CSARSGSTNSPLHF,TGCAGTGCTAGATCCGGCAGCACTAATTCACCCCTCCACTTT